Sequencing of this T cell receptor beta chain was carried out in a study of CD8+CD57+ T cells in acquired aplastic anemia. Study-level information: Around 11 million reads were obtained on average for healthy donor CD4+ cells. Regarding the study as a whole: Patients and controls shared 25 to 30 CD8+ CDR3 sequences.

Germline CDR1 and CDR2: SGHKS and YYEKEE (reference sequence). With 5 bases removed from V and 9 bases from J, the gap between germline ends came to 17 bases. The CDR3 length is 13 residues. CDR3 and TCR beta VDJ profiling relied on a genomic DNA template. TCRdb processed the reads anew with MiXCR; each CDR3 protein has one entry. The repertoire holds about 110,000 distinct CDR3 sequences, around half seen once, with about 32% in the top ten. For this clonotype: Its target is unknown. Possible read error: a much larger clone is one base away.

The sample was sorted CD4+, CD8+, or CD8+CD57+ T cells (not recorded which) from PBMCs. The genes are TRBV5-5 and TRBJ1-1, with D possibly being TRBD1 (5 bases). This sequence originates from a human donor in good health, serving as a control. CDR3 region: CASSFPGREKAFF. The CDR3 DNA sequence: TGTGCCAGCAGTTTTCCGGGGCGAGAGAAAGCTTTCTTT.